The rows below give T cell receptor beta chains drawn from one sample of a study of T-cell memory formation after mild COVID-19. MiXCR, applied by TCRdb to the 5' RACE reads, yields one record per CDR3 protein. The sample has some 250,000 distinct CDR3 sequences, roughly a tenth seen once. Material for sequencing was PBMCs or a T cell subset sorted from them (not recorded which). The receptors come from a man in his late teens or twenties who had mild COVID-19 (a few samples of this study predate the infection). Cell type and time point are not known. The CDR3 runs from the conserved cysteine through the conserved F or W. The D gene is left open where the match is weak. The size field is filled for only some rows; it gives once, few, many or a size class.

j_call: TRBJ2-3
v_call: TRBV11-2
d_call: -
cdr3_length: 13
clone_size: few
cdr3_nt: TGTGCCAGCAGCTTTTACGGGGAGGATACGCAGTATTTT
cdr3_aa: CASSFYGEDTQYF

j_call: TRBJ2-5
v_call: TRBV3-1
d_call: -
cdr3_length: 13
clone_size: -
cdr3_nt: TGTGCCAGCAGCCAAGCTGAACAAGAGACCCAGTACTTC
cdr3_aa: CASSQAEQETQYF

j_call: TRBJ2-1
v_call: TRBV6-5
d_call: -
cdr3_length: 12
clone_size: -
cdr3_nt: TGTGCCAGCAGTCCCCCCTCCGGTGAGCAGTTCTTC
cdr3_aa: CASSPPSGEQFF

j_call: TRBJ2-5
v_call: TRBV10-1
d_call: TRBD1
cdr3_length: 14
clone_size: -
cdr3_nt: TGCGCCAGCAGTGACAGGACAGGGTGGGAGACCCAGTACTTC
cdr3_aa: CASSDRTGWETQYF

j_call: TRBJ1-1
v_call: TRBV11-2
d_call: -
cdr3_length: 13
clone_size: many
cdr3_nt: TGTGCCAGCAGCTATACAGGGAGGACTGAAGCTTTCTTT
cdr3_aa: CASSYTGRTEAFF

j_call: TRBJ1-6
v_call: TRBV6-2/TRBV6-3
d_call: -
cdr3_length: 14
clone_size: few
cdr3_nt: TGTGCCAGCAGTTGGAGACAGGTCAATTCACCCCTCCACTTT
cdr3_aa: CASSWRQVNSPLHF

j_call: TRBJ2-5
v_call: TRBV24-1
d_call: -
cdr3_length: 14
clone_size: few
cdr3_nt: TGTGCCACCAGTGATACCGGGGTGCAAGAGACCCAGTACTTC
cdr3_aa: CATSDTGVQETQYF

j_call: TRBJ1-1
v_call: TRBV7-9
d_call: -
cdr3_length: 15
clone_size: -
cdr3_nt: TGTGCCAGCAGCTTAGCGCAGGGTGTTGGGACTGAAGCTTTCTTT
cdr3_aa: CASSLAQGVGTEAFF

j_call: TRBJ1-1
v_call: TRBV9
d_call: -
cdr3_length: 12
clone_size: many
cdr3_nt: TGTGCCAGCAGCAACAGGAACACTGAAGCTTTCTTT
cdr3_aa: CASSNRNTEAFF

j_call: TRBJ2-3
v_call: TRBV5-1
d_call: TRBD1
cdr3_length: 15
clone_size: -
cdr3_nt: TGCGCCAGCAGCTTCGGACAGGTGATCACAGATACGCAGTATTTT
cdr3_aa: CASSFGQVITDTQYF

j_call: TRBJ2-3
v_call: TRBV20-1
d_call: -
cdr3_length: 18
clone_size: -
cdr3_nt: TGCAGTGCTTGGGGAACGGGACGGCGGGGATATCCCACAGATACGCAGTATTTT
cdr3_aa: CSAWGTGRRGYPTDTQYF

j_call: TRBJ1-5
v_call: TRBV5-5
d_call: TRBD1
cdr3_length: 15
clone_size: -
cdr3_nt: TGTGCCAGCAGTAATCGACAGGGATGGGATCAGCCCCAGCATTTT
cdr3_aa: CASSNRQGWDQPQHF

j_call: TRBJ1-6
v_call: TRBV25-1
d_call: TRBD1
cdr3_length: 16
clone_size: few
cdr3_nt: TGTGCCAGCAGCGCGACCTACAGGGGCTCGTTCTCACCCCTCCACTTT
cdr3_aa: CASSATYRGSFSPLHF

j_call: TRBJ2-5
v_call: TRBV20-1
d_call: -
cdr3_length: 12
clone_size: few
cdr3_nt: TGCAGTGCTAGCCCACTCGGCGGGACCCAGTACTTC
cdr3_aa: CSASPLGGTQYF

j_call: TRBJ2-1
v_call: TRBV29-1
d_call: TRBD2
cdr3_length: 14
clone_size: few
cdr3_nt: TGCAGCGTTAAAGCGGGGGAGATCTACAATGAGCAGTTCTTC
cdr3_aa: CSVKAGEIYNEQFF

j_call: TRBJ1-5
v_call: TRBV18
d_call: TRBD1
cdr3_length: 14
clone_size: -
cdr3_nt: TGTGCCAGCTCACCCCGACAGGGTGGTCAGCCCCAGCATTTT
cdr3_aa: CASSPRQGGQPQHF

j_call: TRBJ1-1
v_call: TRBV5-8
d_call: -
cdr3_length: 15
clone_size: -
cdr3_nt: TGTGCCAGCAGGTTCAGGCAGAGCATGAACACTGAAGCTTTCTTT
cdr3_aa: CASRFRQSMNTEAFF

j_call: TRBJ2-7
v_call: TRBV6-2/TRBV6-3
d_call: TRBD2
cdr3_length: 14
clone_size: -
cdr3_nt: TGTGCCAGCAGTCCGAGCGGGGGGGCCGACGAGCAGTACTTC
cdr3_aa: CASSPSGGADEQYF

j_call: TRBJ2-3
v_call: TRBV12-3/TRBV12-4
d_call: -
cdr3_length: 16
clone_size: few
cdr3_nt: TGTGCCAGCAGTTTGGTAGTAGCCCCTAGCACAGATACGCAGTATTTT
cdr3_aa: CASSLVVAPSTDTQYF

j_call: TRBJ1-2
v_call: TRBV29-1
d_call: -
cdr3_length: 11
clone_size: -
cdr3_nt: TGCAGCGGTGGGGAGTTAAATGGCTACACCTTC
cdr3_aa: CSGGELNGYTF

j_call: TRBJ2-3
v_call: TRBV2
d_call: -
cdr3_length: 13
clone_size: -
cdr3_nt: TGTGCCAGCACGACGATGGGCACAGATACGCAGTATTTT
cdr3_aa: CASTTMGTDTQYF

j_call: TRBJ1-5
v_call: TRBV3-1
d_call: -
cdr3_length: 14
clone_size: few
cdr3_nt: TGTGCCAGCAGCCCAGGGATTAGCAATCAGCCCCAGCATTTT
cdr3_aa: CASSPGISNQPQHF

j_call: TRBJ2-1
v_call: TRBV28
d_call: -
cdr3_length: 18
clone_size: many
cdr3_nt: TGTGCCAGCAATACCGCCTCCGGGACTCAAGCCTTTAACAATGAGCAGTTCTTC
cdr3_aa: CASNTASGTQAFNNEQFF

j_call: TRBJ2-7
v_call: TRBV7-2
d_call: -
cdr3_length: 14
clone_size: -
cdr3_nt: TGTGCCAGCAGCCCCAGCGGGACATACTACGAGCAGTACTTC
cdr3_aa: CASSPSGTYYEQYF

j_call: TRBJ2-1
v_call: TRBV20-1
d_call: -
cdr3_length: 12
clone_size: -
cdr3_nt: TGCAGTGCTAGTGGCCTTCACAATGAGCAGTTCTTC
cdr3_aa: CSASGLHNEQFF

j_call: TRBJ1-1
v_call: TRBV3-1
d_call: -
cdr3_length: 14
clone_size: few
cdr3_nt: TGTGCCAGCGGCCCCCGGGGGTGGAGGACTGAAGCTTTCTTT
cdr3_aa: CASGPRGWRTEAFF

j_call: TRBJ2-3
v_call: TRBV12-3/TRBV12-4
d_call: -
cdr3_length: 15
clone_size: few
cdr3_nt: TGTGCCAGCAGTTTAGGACTAGTCAGTTCAGATACGCAGTATTTT
cdr3_aa: CASSLGLVSSDTQYF

j_call: TRBJ2-7
v_call: TRBV6-2/TRBV6-3
d_call: -
cdr3_length: 13
clone_size: few
cdr3_nt: TGTGCCAGCAGCCTGACCCGCACCCACGAGCAGTACTTC
cdr3_aa: CASSLTRTHEQYF

j_call: TRBJ1-6
v_call: TRBV5-4
d_call: TRBD1
cdr3_length: 14
clone_size: -
cdr3_nt: TGTGCCAGCAGTCGGGGACAGGGTAATTCACCCCTCCACTTT
cdr3_aa: CASSRGQGNSPLHF

j_call: TRBJ2-3
v_call: TRBV9
d_call: -
cdr3_length: 16
clone_size: many
cdr3_nt: TGTGCCAGCAGCGTAGCTACGGGGGGCGGCACAGATACGCAGTATTTT
cdr3_aa: CASSVATGGGTDTQYF

j_call: TRBJ2-7
v_call: TRBV7-2
d_call: TRBD2
cdr3_length: 15
clone_size: -
cdr3_nt: TGTGCCAGCACCCGGACTAGCGGGGGGATGTACGAGCAGTACTTC
cdr3_aa: CASTRTSGGMYEQYF

j_call: TRBJ1-2
v_call: TRBV28
d_call: TRBD1
cdr3_length: 14
clone_size: many
cdr3_nt: TGTGCCAGCAGTTCAATACAGGGGATCGGTGGCTACACCTTC
cdr3_aa: CASSSIQGIGGYTF

j_call: TRBJ2-5
v_call: TRBV15
d_call: TRBD2
cdr3_length: 14
clone_size: few
cdr3_nt: TGTGCCACCAGGGTGACTAGCGGGGAAGAGACCCAGTACTTC
cdr3_aa: CATRVTSGEETQYF

j_call: TRBJ2-7
v_call: TRBV4-3
d_call: -
cdr3_length: 15
clone_size: few
cdr3_nt: TGCGCCAGCAGCCAAGATAGGGCTTCCTTCTACGAGCAGTACTTC
cdr3_aa: CASSQDRASFYEQYF

j_call: TRBJ2-1
v_call: TRBV5-1
d_call: -
cdr3_length: 13
clone_size: many
cdr3_nt: TGCGCCAGCAGCCTGGGGACGATGAATGAGCAGTTCTTC
cdr3_aa: CASSLGTMNEQFF

j_call: TRBJ1-3
v_call: TRBV9
d_call: -
cdr3_length: 14
clone_size: few
cdr3_nt: TGTGCCAGCAGCGTAACGAGCTCTGGAAACACCATATATTTT
cdr3_aa: CASSVTSSGNTIYF

j_call: TRBJ2-1
v_call: TRBV7-2
d_call: TRBD2
cdr3_length: 11
clone_size: many
cdr3_nt: TGTGCCACGGGGGGGTACAATGAGCAGTTCTTC
cdr3_aa: CATGGYNEQFF

j_call: TRBJ2-1
v_call: TRBV11-1
d_call: -
cdr3_length: 13
clone_size: -
cdr3_nt: TGTGCCAGCAGGCGGAGGGGCTACAATGAGCAGTTCTTC
cdr3_aa: CASRRRGYNEQFF

j_call: TRBJ2-2
v_call: TRBV6-5
d_call: -
cdr3_length: 15
clone_size: -
cdr3_nt: TGTGCCAGCAGTTACTCGTATGGGACTCCCGGGGAGCTGTTTTTT
cdr3_aa: CASSYSYGTPGELFF

j_call: TRBJ2-2
v_call: TRBV15
d_call: -
cdr3_length: 11
clone_size: few
cdr3_nt: TGTGCCACCAGCAGATGGGGGGAGCTGTTTTTT
cdr3_aa: CATSRWGELFF

j_call: TRBJ1-1
v_call: TRBV12-3/TRBV12-4
d_call: TRBD1
cdr3_length: 15
clone_size: -
cdr3_nt: TGTGCCAGCAGTTTAGGGACAGGGGTTCTTCGCGAAGCTTTCTTT
cdr3_aa: CASSLGTGVLREAFF

j_call: TRBJ2-5
v_call: TRBV12-3/TRBV12-4
d_call: TRBD1
cdr3_length: 15
clone_size: few
cdr3_nt: TGTGCCAGCAGTACGCCCGGGACAGGGAAAGAGACCCAGTACTTC
cdr3_aa: CASSTPGTGKETQYF

j_call: TRBJ1-6
v_call: TRBV9
d_call: -
cdr3_length: 14
clone_size: few
cdr3_nt: TGTGCCAGCGGACGGGGGGGTACAGATTCACCCCTCCACTTT
cdr3_aa: CASGRGGTDSPLHF

j_call: TRBJ2-1
v_call: TRBV7-3
d_call: TRBD2
cdr3_length: 13
clone_size: few
cdr3_nt: TGTGCCAGCAGGCCTAGCGGGGTCGATGAGCAGTTCTTC
cdr3_aa: CASRPSGVDEQFF

j_call: TRBJ1-2
v_call: TRBV7-3
d_call: -
cdr3_length: 13
clone_size: few
cdr3_nt: TGTGCCAGCAGCTCCCAGGGGAGCGATGGCTACACCTTC
cdr3_aa: CASSSQGSDGYTF

j_call: TRBJ2-7
v_call: TRBV6-2/TRBV6-3
d_call: -
cdr3_length: 12
clone_size: few
cdr3_nt: TGTGCCAGCGATAACGGCTCCTACGAGCAGTACTTC
cdr3_aa: CASDNGSYEQYF